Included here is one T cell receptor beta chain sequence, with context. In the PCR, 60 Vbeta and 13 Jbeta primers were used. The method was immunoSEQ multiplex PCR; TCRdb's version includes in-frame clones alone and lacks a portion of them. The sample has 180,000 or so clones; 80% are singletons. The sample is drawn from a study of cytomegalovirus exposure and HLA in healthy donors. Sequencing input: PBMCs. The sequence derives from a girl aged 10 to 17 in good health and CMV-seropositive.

The CDR3, as DNA: TGTGCCAGCAGTTTAGGGGCCCCCTACGAGCAGTACTTC. Protein: CASSLGAPYEQYF. The chain joins TRBV27 to TRBJ2-7; maybe TRBD1 (5 bases). The CDR3 loop spans 13 amino acids. Trimming stripped 2 bases from V and 2 bases from J, with 7 bases between. Germline loops: CDR1 MNHEY, CDR2 SMNVEV (reference sequence).